This T cell receptor (beta chain) was sequenced in a study of PD-1 blockade in classical Hodgkin lymphoma. Findings and limits, study-wide: Baseline TCR diversity was reportedly lower in newly diagnosed patients than in healthy donors. It was reported as lower still in relapsed/refractory patients. Newly diagnosed patients and complete responders had comparable diversity at baseline.

Assay: immunoSEQ multiplex PCR; the TCRdb copy retains only in-frame clones and omits some. The data show some 93,000 clones, approximately 78% seen once. The CDR3 contains 14 residues. Germline V gives CDR1 MNHEY, CDR2 SVGAGI. V was trimmed by 5 bases and J by 0 bases, leaving 11 bases between them. Time point specified: cycle 4 day 1 (C4D1), after 6 weeks of nivolumab. Brentuximab vedotin exposure varied, and every patient relapsed after autologous stem cell transplantation. Of note for this clone: The antigen is not known.

Material: peripheral blood mononuclear cells (PBMCs), obtained before the fourth cycle of nivolumab. This chain joins TRBV6-5 and TRBJ2-7, with D perhaps TRBD1 (6 bases). This TCR was sampled from a human donor with classical Hodgkin lymphoma. CDR3 bases: TGTGCCAGCAGTCCTCCAGGGGACTCCTACGAGCAGTACTTC. As protein: CASSPPGDSYEQYF.